The TCR beta chain under discussion was sequenced for a study of T cell responses to AZD1222 COVID-19 vaccine (dated by TCRdb to about 2021). Regarding the study in general: AZD1222 recipients whose second dose came at about 4 weeks and those whose second dose came at about 12 weeks were combined into one group, since spike-specific TCR depth and breadth did not differ between the two schedules. TCR sequencing covered more than 230 trial participants: 200 to 220 given two doses of AZD1222 and approximately 25 given two doses of MenACWY control vaccine. Trial participants were enrolled by age into 18-55, 56-69 and 70-plus year subgroups, with approximately 150, 30 and 60 TCR-sequenced participants respectively.

Worth noting for this clone: It has no known antigen specificity. No much larger clone exists at a distance of one base, and base qualities are not known.

The CDR3 regions of human TCRbeta chains were analyzed by immunosequencing. For the original study's pipeline: TCRs in the repertoires were compared against a reference library of SARS-CoV-2-specific TCRs that had been generated with the MIRA antigen-specificity platform. Breadth meant the fraction of unique TCRs that were SARS-CoV-2-associated, whereas depth meant the fraction of total T cells that were SARS-CoV-2-associated. Each spike-specific TCR was assigned to its reactive spike region and to a CD4 or CD8 class using the MIRA data. Log10-transformed breadth and depth values were compared by one-way ANOVA with Sidak's multiple comparisons tests. In TCRdb, the immuneACCESS table is reduced to in-frame sequences with V and J assigned. These tables do not hold every clone; where another copy was compared, an unresolved V gene accounts for under half, and the others remain unexplained. V, J and clone size are those of that table, while D and trimming were read from the DNA. Across this sample there are around 140,000 clones, with roughly 92% seen only once. Of the sample, around 5% is held by the ten largest clones.

The CDR3 holds 15 amino acids from the cysteine to the phenylalanine. Left in the record is the CDR3 DNA by itself, 45 bases read in frame from the first base. Reading the germline V gene gives CDR1 SGHRS and CDR2 YFSETQ. V loses 3 bases at its end and J loses 2 bases; junction bases beyond the gene matches: 4. What the time point label conveys for this sample: baseline before first vaccination. The vaccinee samples were drawn from two UK trials, COV001 and COV002, one of which was a single-blind randomized controlled phase 2/3 trial testing AZD1222 (ChAdOx1 nCoV-19) in healthy adults. Trial participant PBMC samples were collected at day 0 and day 28 after the second dose for TCRbeta chain sequencing. Overall study results and their limits: Most participants were white British and females outnumbered males, and the authors suggested that clonal diversity may have been underestimated. CD4 TCRs associated with the vaccine covered the entire spike protein, and the dominant responses were in regions 160-218 and 743-854. Because no day 14 peak-response samples were available, the repertoires could be characterized only after the peak T cell response. Reportedly, almost half of the unique spike-specific TCRs recognized epitopes lying outside the regions that are mutated in the B.1.351 and B.1.1.7 variants. Only six AZD1222 recipients were SARS-CoV-2 seropositive at baseline, limiting conclusions about previously exposed vaccinees. A significant rise in spike-specific TCR breadth and depth was observed after two AZD1222 doses relative to day 0 and relative to MenACWY recipients. In the small 56-69-year group, the increase in depth fell short of significance, most likely because of low power.

Sequencing was performed on peripheral blood, taken on day 0 of AZD1222 vaccination. This chain joins TRBV5-1 to TRBJ2-3; the central 9 bases match TRBD2. The TCR was taken from an adult in good health. The CDR3 reads CASSSPSGITDTQYF. The DNA is as follows: TGCGCCAGCAGCTCGCCTAGCGGGATCACAGATACGCAGTATTTT.